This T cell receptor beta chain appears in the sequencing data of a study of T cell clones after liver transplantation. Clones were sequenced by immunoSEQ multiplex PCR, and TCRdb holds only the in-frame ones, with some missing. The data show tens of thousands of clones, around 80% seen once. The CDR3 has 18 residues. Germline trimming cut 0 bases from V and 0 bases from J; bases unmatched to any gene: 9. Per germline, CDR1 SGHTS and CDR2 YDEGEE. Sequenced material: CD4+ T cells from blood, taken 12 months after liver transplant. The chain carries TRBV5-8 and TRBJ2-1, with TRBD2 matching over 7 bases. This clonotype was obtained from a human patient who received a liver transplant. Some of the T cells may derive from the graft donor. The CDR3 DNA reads TGTGCCAGCAGCTTGGGGGCCGGGAGGATTGACTCCTACAATGAGCAGTTCTTC. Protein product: CASSLGAGRIDSYNEQFF.